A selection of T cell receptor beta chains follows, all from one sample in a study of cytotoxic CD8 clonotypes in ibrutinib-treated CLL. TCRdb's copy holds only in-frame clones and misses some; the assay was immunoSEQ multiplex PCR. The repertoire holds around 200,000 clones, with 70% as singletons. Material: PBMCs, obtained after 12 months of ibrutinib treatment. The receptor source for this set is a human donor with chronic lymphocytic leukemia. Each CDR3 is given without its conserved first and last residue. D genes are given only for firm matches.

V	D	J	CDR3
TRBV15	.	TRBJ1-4	ATSRDLQGGNEKLF
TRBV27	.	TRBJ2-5	ASSLSRRVETQY
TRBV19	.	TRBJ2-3	ASSISRGQRGTDTQY
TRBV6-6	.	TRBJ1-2	ASSRQVLSGYT
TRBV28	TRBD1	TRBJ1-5	ASRPPRQGGNQPQH
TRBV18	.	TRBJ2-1	ASSPGRAEQF
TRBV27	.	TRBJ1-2	ASSFGRVGYGYT
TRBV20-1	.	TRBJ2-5	SASGIETQY
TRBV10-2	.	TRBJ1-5	ASSDQGSNQPQH
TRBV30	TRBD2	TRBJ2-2	AWKSAGGLKTGELF
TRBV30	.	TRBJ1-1	AWDGGPSREAF
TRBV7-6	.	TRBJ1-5	ASSLLAGLSNQPQH
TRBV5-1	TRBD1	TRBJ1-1	ASTESSGTGKTEAF
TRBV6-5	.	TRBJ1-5	ASILTGPGQPQH
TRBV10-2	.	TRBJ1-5	ASRDVSNQPQH
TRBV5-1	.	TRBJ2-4	ASSIGGKNIQY
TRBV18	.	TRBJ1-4	ASSPQSDRNNEKLF
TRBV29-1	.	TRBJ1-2	SVDNGDYGYT
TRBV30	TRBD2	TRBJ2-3	AWSVASGGPRGTQY
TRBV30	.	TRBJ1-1	AWGRGGWGNTEAF
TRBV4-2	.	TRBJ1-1	ASSQVVTGTEAF
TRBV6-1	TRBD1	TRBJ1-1	ASSVTGGHTEAF
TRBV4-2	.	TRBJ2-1	ASSQDLRSQEF
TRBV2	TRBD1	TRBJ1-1	ASRIQGAGTEAF
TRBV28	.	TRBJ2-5	ASRRTVQETQY
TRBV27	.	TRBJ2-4	ASSLGRGAKNIQY
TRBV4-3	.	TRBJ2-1	ASSQAQAGSYNEQF